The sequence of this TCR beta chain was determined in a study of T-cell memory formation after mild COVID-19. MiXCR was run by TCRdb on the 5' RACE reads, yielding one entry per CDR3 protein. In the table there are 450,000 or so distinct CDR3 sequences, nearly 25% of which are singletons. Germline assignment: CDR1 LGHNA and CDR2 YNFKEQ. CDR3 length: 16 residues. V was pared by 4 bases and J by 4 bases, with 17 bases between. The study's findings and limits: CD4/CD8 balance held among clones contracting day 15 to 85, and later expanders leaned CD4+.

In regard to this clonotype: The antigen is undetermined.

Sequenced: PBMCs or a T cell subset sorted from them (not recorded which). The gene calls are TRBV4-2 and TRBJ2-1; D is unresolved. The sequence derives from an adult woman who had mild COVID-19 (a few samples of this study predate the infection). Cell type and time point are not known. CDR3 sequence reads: CASSPGYPLGYNEQFF. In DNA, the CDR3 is TGTGCCAGCAGCCCCGGGTACCCGTTGGGGTACAATGAGCAGTTCTTC.